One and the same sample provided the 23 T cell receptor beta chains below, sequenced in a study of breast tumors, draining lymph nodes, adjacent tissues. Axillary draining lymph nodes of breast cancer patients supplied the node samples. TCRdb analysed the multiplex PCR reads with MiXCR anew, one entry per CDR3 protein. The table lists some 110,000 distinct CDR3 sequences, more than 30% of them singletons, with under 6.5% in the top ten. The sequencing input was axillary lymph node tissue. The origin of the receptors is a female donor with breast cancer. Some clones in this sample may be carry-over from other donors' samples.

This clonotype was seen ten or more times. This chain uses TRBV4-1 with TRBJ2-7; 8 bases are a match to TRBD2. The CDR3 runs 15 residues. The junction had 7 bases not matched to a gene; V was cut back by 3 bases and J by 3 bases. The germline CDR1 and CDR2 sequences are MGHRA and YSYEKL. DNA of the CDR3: TGCGCCAGCAGCCATGATCGAGCGGGAGACTACGAGCAGTACTTC. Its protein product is CASSHDRAGDYEQYF.

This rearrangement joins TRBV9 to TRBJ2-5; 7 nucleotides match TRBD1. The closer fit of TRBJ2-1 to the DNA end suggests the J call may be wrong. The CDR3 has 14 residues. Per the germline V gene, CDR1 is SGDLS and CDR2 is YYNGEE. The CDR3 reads CASSLRQGGETQFF. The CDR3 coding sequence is TGTGCCAGCAGCTTACGACAGGGCGGTGAGACCCAGTTCTTC.

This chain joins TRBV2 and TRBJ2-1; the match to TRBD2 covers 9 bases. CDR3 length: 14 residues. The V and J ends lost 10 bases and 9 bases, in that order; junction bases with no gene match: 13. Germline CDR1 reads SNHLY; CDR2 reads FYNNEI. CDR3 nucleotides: TGTGCCAACTCGGGAGATAGCGGGAGTGGTGAGCAGTTCTTC. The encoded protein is CANSGDSGSGEQFF.

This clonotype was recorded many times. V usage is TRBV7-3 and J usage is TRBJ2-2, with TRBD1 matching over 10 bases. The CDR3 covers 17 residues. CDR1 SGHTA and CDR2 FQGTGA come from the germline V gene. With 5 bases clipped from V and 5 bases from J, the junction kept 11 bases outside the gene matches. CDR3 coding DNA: TGTGCCAGCAGCAACCCCCGGGACAGGGGTTTGACCGGGGAGCTGTTTTTT. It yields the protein CASSNPRDRGLTGELFF.

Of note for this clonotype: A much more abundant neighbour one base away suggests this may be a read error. The CDR3 is CASSDPGSQQYF. The CDR3 DNA sequence: TGTGCCAGCAGTGACCCGGGCAGCCAGCAGTACTTC. The chain combines TRBV6-2 or TRBV6-3 with TRBJ2-5; D is ambiguous. Germline V gene lookup returns CDR1 MNHEY and CDR2 SVGEGT. V was cut by 5 bases and J by 11 bases, with 15 bases left in between. The CDR3 sequence is 12 residues long.

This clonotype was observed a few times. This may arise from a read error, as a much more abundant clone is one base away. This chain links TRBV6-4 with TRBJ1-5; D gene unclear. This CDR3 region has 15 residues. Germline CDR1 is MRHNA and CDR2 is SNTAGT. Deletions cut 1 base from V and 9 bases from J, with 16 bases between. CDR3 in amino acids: CASSDWSRTHPPQHF. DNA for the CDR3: TGTGCCAGCAGTGACTGGTCCCGGACCCATCCGCCCCAGCATTTT.

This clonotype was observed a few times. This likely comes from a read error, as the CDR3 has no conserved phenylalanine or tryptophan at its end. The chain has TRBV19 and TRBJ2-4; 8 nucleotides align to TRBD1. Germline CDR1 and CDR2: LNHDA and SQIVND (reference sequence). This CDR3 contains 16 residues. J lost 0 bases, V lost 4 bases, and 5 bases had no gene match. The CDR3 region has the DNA TGTGCCAGTAGTAGCCCGGGACAGGTAGCCAAAAACATTCAGTACTCC. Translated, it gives CASSSPGQVAKNIQYS.

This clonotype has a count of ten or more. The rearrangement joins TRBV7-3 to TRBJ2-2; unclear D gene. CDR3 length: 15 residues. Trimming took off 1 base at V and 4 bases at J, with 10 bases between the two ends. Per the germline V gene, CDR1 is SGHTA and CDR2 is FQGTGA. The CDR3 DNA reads TGTGCCAGCAGCTTAAGTGGGCTGGGCACCGGGGAGCTGTTTTTT. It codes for CASSLSGLGTGELFF.

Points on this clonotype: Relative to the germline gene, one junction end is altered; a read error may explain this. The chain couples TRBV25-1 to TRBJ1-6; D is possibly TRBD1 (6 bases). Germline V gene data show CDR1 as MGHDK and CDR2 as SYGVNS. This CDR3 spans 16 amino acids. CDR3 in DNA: TGTGCCAGCATCTGGGGGGGAGGGGGAAGGAATTCCCCCCTCCACTTT. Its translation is CASIWGGGGRNSPLHF. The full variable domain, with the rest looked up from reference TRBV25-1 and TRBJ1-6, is EADIYQTPRYLVIGTGKKITLECSQTMGHDKMYWYQQDPGMELHLIHYSYGVNSTEKGDLSSESTVSRIRTEHFPLTLESARPSHTSQYLCASIWGGGGRNSPLHFGNGTRLTVT.

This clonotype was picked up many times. The CDR3 loop reads CASSGISGEYDTQYF. In DNA form, the CDR3 reads TGTGCCAGCAGTGGAATTAGCGGGGAATATGATACGCAGTATTTT. The rearrangement joins TRBV2 to TRBJ2-3, with 8 bases fitting TRBD2. The V and J ends lost 4 bases and 6 bases, in that order; junction bases with no gene match: 9. Germline CDR1 SNHLY, CDR2 FYNNEI. CDR3 length: 15 amino acids.

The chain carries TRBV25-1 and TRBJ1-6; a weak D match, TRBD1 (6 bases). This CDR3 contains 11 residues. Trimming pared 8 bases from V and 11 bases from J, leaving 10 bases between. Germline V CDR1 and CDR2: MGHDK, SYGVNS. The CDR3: CASLGGPPLHF. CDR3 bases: TGTGCCAGCTTAGGGGGTCCACCCCTCCACTTT.

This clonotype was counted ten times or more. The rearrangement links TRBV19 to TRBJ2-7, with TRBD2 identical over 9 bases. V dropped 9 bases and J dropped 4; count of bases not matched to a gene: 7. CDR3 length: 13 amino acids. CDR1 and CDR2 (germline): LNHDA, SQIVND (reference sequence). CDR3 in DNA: TGTGCCAGCGGCGGGGGGGCCGGTTACGAGCAGTACTTC. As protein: CASGGGAGYEQYF.

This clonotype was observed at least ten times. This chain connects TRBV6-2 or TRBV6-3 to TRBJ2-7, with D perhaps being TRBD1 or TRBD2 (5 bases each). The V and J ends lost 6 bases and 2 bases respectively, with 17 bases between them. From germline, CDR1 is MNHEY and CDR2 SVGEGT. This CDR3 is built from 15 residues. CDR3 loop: CASSRPGTPPYEQYF. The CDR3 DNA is TGTGCCAGCAGCCGGCCAGGGACGCCCCCCTACGAGCAGTACTTC.

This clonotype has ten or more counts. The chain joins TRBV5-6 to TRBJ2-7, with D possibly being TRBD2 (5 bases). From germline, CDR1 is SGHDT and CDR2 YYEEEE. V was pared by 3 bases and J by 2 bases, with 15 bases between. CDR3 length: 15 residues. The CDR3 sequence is CASSSEGRAPYEQYF. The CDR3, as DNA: TGTGCCAGCAGCTCCGAAGGGCGGGCACCCTACGAGCAGTACTTC.

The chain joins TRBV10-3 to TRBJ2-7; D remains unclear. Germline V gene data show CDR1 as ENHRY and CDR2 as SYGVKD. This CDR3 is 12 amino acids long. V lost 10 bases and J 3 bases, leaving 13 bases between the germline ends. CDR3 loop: CASRKKFYEQYF. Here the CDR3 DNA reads TGTGCCAGTCGAAAAAAATTCTACGAGCAGTACTTC.

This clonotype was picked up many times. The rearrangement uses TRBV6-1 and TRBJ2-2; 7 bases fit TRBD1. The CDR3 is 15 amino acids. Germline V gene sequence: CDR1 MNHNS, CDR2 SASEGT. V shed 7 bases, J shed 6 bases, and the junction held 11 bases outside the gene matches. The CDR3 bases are TGTGCCAGCATCGACCGACAGGGAGCAGCCGGGGAGCTGTTTTTT. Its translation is CASIDRQGAAGELFF.

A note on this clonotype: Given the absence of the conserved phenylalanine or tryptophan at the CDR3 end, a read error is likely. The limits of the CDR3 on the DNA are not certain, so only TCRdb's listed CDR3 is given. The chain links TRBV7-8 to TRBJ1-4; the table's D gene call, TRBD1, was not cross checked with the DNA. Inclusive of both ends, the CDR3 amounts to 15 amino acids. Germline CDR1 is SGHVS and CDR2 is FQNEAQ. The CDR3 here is CASSPRGVYEQYFGP.

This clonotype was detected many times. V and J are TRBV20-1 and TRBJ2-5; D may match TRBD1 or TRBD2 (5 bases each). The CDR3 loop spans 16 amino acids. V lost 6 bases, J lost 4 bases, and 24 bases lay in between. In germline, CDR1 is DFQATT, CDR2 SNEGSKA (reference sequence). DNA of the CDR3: TGCAGTGCCACCCCTGGCCAGGGAGATTTTATAGAGACCCAGTACTTC. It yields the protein CSATPGQGDFIETQYF.

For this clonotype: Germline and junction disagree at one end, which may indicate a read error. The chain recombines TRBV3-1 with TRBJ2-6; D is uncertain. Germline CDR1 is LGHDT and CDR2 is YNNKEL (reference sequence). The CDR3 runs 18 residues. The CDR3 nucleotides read TGCGCCAGCAGCCTCTTGTATGGCAGAGCCTCTGGGGCCAACGTCCTGACTTTC. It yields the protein CASSLLYGRASGANVLTF. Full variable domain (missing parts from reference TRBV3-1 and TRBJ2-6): DTAVSQTPKYLVTQMGNDKSIKCEQNLGHDTMYWYKQDSKKFLKIMFSYNNKELIINETVPNRFSPKSPDKAHLNLHINSLELGDSAVYFCASSLLYGRASGANVLTFGAGSRLTVL.

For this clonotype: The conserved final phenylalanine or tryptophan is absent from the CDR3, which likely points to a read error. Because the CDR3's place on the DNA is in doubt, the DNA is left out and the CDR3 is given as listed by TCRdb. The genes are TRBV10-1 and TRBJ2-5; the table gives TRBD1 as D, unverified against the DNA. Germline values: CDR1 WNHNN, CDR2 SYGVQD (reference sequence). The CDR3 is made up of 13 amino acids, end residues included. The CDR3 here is CAVRGGGAETQDL.

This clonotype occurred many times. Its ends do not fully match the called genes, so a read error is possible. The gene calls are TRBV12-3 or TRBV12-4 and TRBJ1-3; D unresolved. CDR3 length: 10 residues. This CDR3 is CASSMSLIHF. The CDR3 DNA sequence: TGTGCCAGCAGCATGTCCTTGATCCATTTT.

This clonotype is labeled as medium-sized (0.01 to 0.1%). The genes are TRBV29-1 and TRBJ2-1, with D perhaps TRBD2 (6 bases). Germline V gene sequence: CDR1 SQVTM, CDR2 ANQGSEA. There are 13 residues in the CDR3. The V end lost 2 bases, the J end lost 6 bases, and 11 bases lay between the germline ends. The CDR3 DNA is TGCAGCGTTGAACTAGCGAGGCCCAATGAGCAGTTCTTC. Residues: CSVELARPNEQFF.

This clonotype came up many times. The CDR3 loop is CASSRQGDQPQHF. CDR3 bases: TGTGCCAGTAGTCGACAGGGGGATCAGCCCCAGCATTTT. The chain employs TRBV19 and TRBJ1-5; the match to TRBD1 covers 9 bases. Trimming cost V 5 bases and J 5 bases; bases outside gene matches: 1. Germline CDR1 and CDR2: LNHDA and SQIVND (reference sequence). This CDR3 spans 13 amino acids.